This T cell receptor (beta chain) emerged from a study of molecular identifiers for immune sequencing clone quantification. This clonotype occurred many times. V trimming: 2 bases; J trimming: 1 base; junction bases outside the gene matches: 5. This CDR3 is built from 15 residues. CDR1 is MNHEY, CDR2 SVGEGT, per germline. One entry per CDR3 protein, called by TCRdb with MiXCR from the PCR reads. Among 250,000 to 400,000 distinct CDR3 sequences listed, about 20% were seen once. Sequencing was performed on naive CD8+ T cells from blood, with Jurkat cell RNA spiked in. Subset described: FACS-sorted CD8+CD4-CCR7+CD45RA+ naive T cells. The chain recombines TRBV6-2 or TRBV6-3 with TRBJ2-7; 7 bases are a match to TRBD2. The TCR originated in a human donor in good health. Some libraries in this study had Jurkat cell RNA spiked in. In DNA, the CDR3 is TGTGCCAGCAGTTACGCCTGGGGGGGGTCCTACGAGCAGTACTTC. It codes for CASSYAWGGSYEQYF.